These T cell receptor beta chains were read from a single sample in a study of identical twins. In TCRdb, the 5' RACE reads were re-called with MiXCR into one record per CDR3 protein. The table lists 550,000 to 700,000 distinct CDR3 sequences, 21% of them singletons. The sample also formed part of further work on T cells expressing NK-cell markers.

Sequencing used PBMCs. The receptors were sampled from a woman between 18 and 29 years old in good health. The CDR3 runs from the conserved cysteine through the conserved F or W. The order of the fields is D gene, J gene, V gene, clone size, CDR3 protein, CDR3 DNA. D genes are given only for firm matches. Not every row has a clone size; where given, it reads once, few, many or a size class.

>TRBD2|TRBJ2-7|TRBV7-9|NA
CASSLGGSGGLWEQYF
TGTGCCAGCAGCTTAGGTGGTAGCGGGGGCCTTTGGGAGCAGTACTTC
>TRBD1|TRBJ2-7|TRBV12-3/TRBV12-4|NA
CASRRTGEGGEQYF
TGTGCCAGCAGGCGGACAGGGGAGGGTGGCGAGCAGTACTTC
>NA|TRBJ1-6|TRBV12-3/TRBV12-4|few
CASSFPAHNSPLHF
TGTGCCAGCAGTTTCCCGGCGCATAATTCACCCCTCCACTTT
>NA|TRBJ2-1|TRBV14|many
CASSPRGGPFSNEQFF
TGTGCCAGCAGCCCACGAGGAGGGCCTTTTTCTAATGAGCAGTTCTTC
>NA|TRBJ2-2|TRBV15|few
CATSRDLNTGELFF
TGTGCCACCAGCAGAGATCTTAACACCGGGGAGCTGTTTTTT
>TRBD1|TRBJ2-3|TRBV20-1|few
CSARDQGASDTQYF
TGCAGTGCTAGAGATCAGGGGGCGAGTGATACGCAGTATTTT
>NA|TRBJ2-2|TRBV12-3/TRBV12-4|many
CASSPSIGTGELFF
TGTGCCAGCAGTCCCAGTATAGGGACCGGGGAGCTGTTTTTT
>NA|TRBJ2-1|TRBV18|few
CASSTAQGGYNEQFF
TGTGCCAGCTCAACTGCGCAGGGGGGGTACAATGAGCAGTTCTTC
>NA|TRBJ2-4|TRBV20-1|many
CSARALTGNIQYF
TGCAGTGCTAGAGCCCTGACTGGGAACATTCAGTACTTC
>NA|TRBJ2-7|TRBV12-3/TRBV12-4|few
CASSFGLGWDEQYF
TGTGCCAGCAGTTTTGGATTAGGATGGGACGAGCAGTACTTC
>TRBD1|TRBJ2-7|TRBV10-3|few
CAIRGQELSSYEQYF
TGTGCCATCAGGGGACAGGAGCTAAGCTCCTACGAGCAGTACTTC
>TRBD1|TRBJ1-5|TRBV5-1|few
CASSLEGGFQPQHF
TGCGCCAGCAGCTTGGAAGGGGGCTTTCAGCCCCAGCATTTT
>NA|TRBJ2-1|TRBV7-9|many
CARGAEQFF
TGTGCCAGGGGGGCTGAGCAGTTCTTC
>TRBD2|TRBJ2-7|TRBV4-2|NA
CASRPSPAGAYEQYF
TGTGCCAGCAGACCATCCCCAGCGGGGGCCTACGAGCAGTACTTC
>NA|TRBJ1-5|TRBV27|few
CASGMGWRQPQHF
TGTGCCAGCGGTATGGGGTGGAGGCAGCCCCAGCATTTT
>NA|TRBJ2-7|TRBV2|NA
CASLRHKAHEQYF
TGTGCCAGCTTGCGGCACAAGGCCCACGAGCAGTACTTC
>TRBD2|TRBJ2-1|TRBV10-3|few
CAISESSGRDNEQFF
TGTGCCATCAGTGAGTCGAGCGGGAGGGACAATGAGCAGTTCTTC
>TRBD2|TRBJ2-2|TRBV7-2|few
CASSEAPGTSYGGELFF
TGTGCCAGCAGCGAAGCACCCGGGACTAGTTACGGCGGGGAGCTGTTTTTT
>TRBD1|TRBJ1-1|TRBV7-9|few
CASSSRDSGMAFF
TGTGCCAGCAGCTCCCGGGACAGCGGGATGGCTTTCTTT
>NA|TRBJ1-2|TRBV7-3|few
CASSSQGYDGYTF
TGTGCCAGCAGTTCCCAGGGTTACGATGGCTACACCTTC
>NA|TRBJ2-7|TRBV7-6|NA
CASSLVGGSGEQYF
TGTGCCAGCAGCTTAGTTGGAGGTTCGGGGGAGCAGTACTTC
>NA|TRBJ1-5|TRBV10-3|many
CAISESENHQPQHF
TGTGCCATCAGTGAGTCTGAAAACCATCAGCCCCAGCATTTT